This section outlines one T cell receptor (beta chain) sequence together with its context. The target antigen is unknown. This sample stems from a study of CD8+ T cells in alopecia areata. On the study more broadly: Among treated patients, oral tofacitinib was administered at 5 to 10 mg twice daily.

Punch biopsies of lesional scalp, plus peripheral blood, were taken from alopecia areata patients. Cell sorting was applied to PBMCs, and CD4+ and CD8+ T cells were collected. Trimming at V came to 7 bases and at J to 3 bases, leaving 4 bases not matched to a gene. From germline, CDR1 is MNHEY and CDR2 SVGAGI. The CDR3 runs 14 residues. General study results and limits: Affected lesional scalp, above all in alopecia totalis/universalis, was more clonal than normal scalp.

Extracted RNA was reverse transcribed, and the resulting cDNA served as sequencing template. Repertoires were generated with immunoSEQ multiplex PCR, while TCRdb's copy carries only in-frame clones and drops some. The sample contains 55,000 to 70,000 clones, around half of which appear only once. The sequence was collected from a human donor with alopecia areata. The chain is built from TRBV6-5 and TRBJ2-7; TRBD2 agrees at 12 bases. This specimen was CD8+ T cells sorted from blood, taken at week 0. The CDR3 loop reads CASKLAGGVYEQYF. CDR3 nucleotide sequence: TGTGCCAGCAAACTAGCGGGAGGAGTCTACGAGCAGTACTTC.